This entry lists 18 T cell receptor beta chains sequenced from one sample in a study of CD8 T cells in Susac syndrome. Reverse transcription of about 0.5 to 1 ug RNA used random hexamers. One entry per CDR3 protein, called by TCRdb with MiXCR from the immunoSEQ multiplex PCR reads. Seen here are approximately 200,000 distinct CDR3 sequences, around 93% observed once, and the top ten hold around 0.076%. Sequenced input: CD4+ T cells from PBMCs. Receptors originate from a human donor with multiple sclerosis.

The chain couples TRBV27 to TRBJ2-5; D gene unclear. Trimming stripped 8 bases from V and 13 bases from J, with 17 bases between. The germline CDR1 and CDR2 sequences are MNHEY and SMNVEV (reference sequence). This CDR3 is built from 11 residues. The CDR3 region is CASGSLVSWYF. The DNA for the CDR3 is TGTGCCAGCGGTAGTCTTGTTAGCTGGTACTTC.

V and J are TRBV2 and TRBJ2-5; the D is unclear. The ends were cut back, 2 bases at V and 5 bases at J, with 6 bases in the middle. CDR3 length equals 12 residues. Germline loops: CDR1 SNHLY, CDR2 FYNNEI. The DNA for the CDR3 is TGTGCCAGCAGTGAAACGCCCGAGACCCAGTACTTC. It is translated as CASSETPETQYF.

V is TRBV30 and J is TRBJ2-7; D is perhaps TRBD1 or TRBD2 (6 bases each). The germline V gene encodes CDR1 GTSNPN and CDR2 SVGIG (reference sequence). The CDR3 length is 14 residues. In DNA form, the CDR3 reads TGTGTCATCAAGGGGGACTTCGGCTCCTACGAGCAGTACTTC. Residues: CVIKGDFGSYEQYF.

V and J are TRBV20-1 and TRBJ2-5; TRBD2 is a possible D gene (6 bases). V was pared by 5 bases and J by 4 bases, with 17 bases between. Germline CDR1 is DFQATT and CDR2 is SNEGSKA (reference sequence). The CDR3 loop spans 14 amino acids. CDR3 region: CSAVPRDLRETQYF. DNA for the CDR3: TGCAGTGCTGTCCCGCGGGACCTCCGAGAGACCCAGTACTTC.

This chain links TRBV29-1 with TRBJ2-3; D gene unclear. Germline V lookup: CDR1 SQVTM, CDR2 ANQGSEA. The CDR3 is made up of 12 amino acids. Between the trimmed V and J ends, which lost 4 bases and 2 bases, there was a span of 7 bases. The CDR3 DNA sequence: TGCAGCGTTGGGACGTACACAGATACGCAGTATTTT. Translation gives CSVGTYTDTQYF.

The chain combines TRBV30 with TRBJ1-2; possible D gene TRBD1, 6 bases. The CDR3 sequence is 13 residues long. The V gene lost 3 bases and the J gene lost 2 bases, with 10 bases spanning the gap. The germline gives CDR1 GTSNPN, CDR2 SVGIG (reference sequence). The CDR3 loop reads CAWSEGGNYGYTF. CDR3 nucleotide sequence: TGTGCCTGGAGCGAAGGGGGGAACTATGGCTACACCTTC.

This clonotype was seen only once. V and J are TRBV29-1 and TRBJ2-2; D is possibly TRBD2 (5 bases). The CDR3 covers 16 residues. Deletions cut 0 bases from V and 6 bases from J, with 17 bases between. Germline V CDR1 and CDR2: SQVTM, ANQGSEA. The CDR3 here is CSVEEGALRNPGELFF. The CDR3 DNA follows: TGCAGCGTTGAAGAGGGAGCATTAAGAAATCCCGGGGAGCTGTTTTTT.

The gene calls are TRBV7-9 and TRBJ2-4; perhaps TRBD2 as D (5 bases). Germline V gene sequence: CDR1 SEHNR, CDR2 FQNEAQ (reference sequence). The CDR3 extends over 14 amino acids. V was clipped by 4 bases and J by 0 bases, with 7 bases between them. The CDR3: CASSYGLAKNIQYF. Here the CDR3 DNA reads TGTGCCAGCAGCTACGGACTAGCCAAAAACATTCAGTACTTC.

CDR3 bases: TGTGCCAGCAGTCTAGCCGGTACGCAGTATTTT. This encodes CASSLAGTQYF. The V and J genes are TRBV27 and TRBJ2-3; TRBD2 might be the D (5 bases). Germline CDR1 and CDR2: MNHEY and SMNVEV (reference sequence). The CDR3 length is 11 residues. Trimming shortened V by 5 bases and J by 8 bases, and 8 bases separated the two germline ends.

V usage is TRBV6-5 and J usage is TRBJ2-1, with D uncertain. Germline values: CDR1 MNHEY, CDR2 SVGAGI. The CDR3 runs 12 residues. V lost 4 bases and J lost 5, with 6 bases in between. CDR3 residues: CASSSQDNEQFF. The CDR3 coding sequence is TGTGCCAGCAGTTCCCAGGACAATGAGCAGTTCTTC.

The chain links TRBV29-1 to TRBJ2-1, with TRBD2 matching over 11 bases. Looked up from germline, CDR1 is SQVTM and CDR2 is ANQGSEA. CDR3 size: 15 residues. Losses at the gene ends were 3 bases for V and 7 bases for J; bases not matched to a gene: 8. The CDR3 bases are TGCAGCGTTGAGGTGGTTGCTAGCGGGGGGAATGAGCAGTTCTTC. This sequence encodes CSVEVVASGGNEQFF.

The V gene is TRBV29-1, the J gene TRBJ2-1; possible D gene TRBD1, 7 bases. Germline V gives CDR1 SQVTM, CDR2 ANQGSEA. The CDR3 contains 14 residues. V lost 7 bases and J 5 bases, leaving 18 bases between the germline ends. The CDR3 is CSATGTLPNNEQFF. In DNA, the CDR3 is TGCAGCGCGACAGGGACTCTCCCTAACAATGAGCAGTTCTTC.

This chain connects TRBV29-1 to TRBJ2-7; D is perhaps TRBD2 (5 bases). CDR3 length: 13 residues. Germline V lookup: CDR1 SQVTM, CDR2 ANQGSEA. Trimming left V 4 bases short and J 5 bases short, with 15 bases between. The CDR3 region is CSVGQDSWDEQYF. The CDR3 coding sequence is TGCAGCGTTGGGCAGGACTCCTGGGACGAGCAGTACTTC.

The chain is built from TRBV11-2 and TRBJ2-7; TRBD2 aligns across 11 bases. This CDR3 contains 15 residues. After removal of 4 bases from V and 3 bases from J, the junction contained 5 bases not matched to a gene. Germline-derived CDR1 and CDR2 are SGHAT and FQNNGV. DNA for the CDR3: TGTGCCAGCAGCTCCGGGACTAGCGGCTTCTACGAGCAGTACGTC. Translation gives CASSSGTSGFYEQYV.

The chain has TRBV29-1 and TRBJ2-3, with D hard to call. V was clipped by 3 bases and J by 0 bases, with 13 bases between them. The germline CDR1 and CDR2 sequences are SQVTM and ANQGSEA. There are 15 residues in the CDR3. CDR3 loop: CSVDAAGISTDTQYF. CDR3 bases: TGCAGCGTTGATGCTGCAGGCATTAGCACAGATACGCAGTATTTT.

The chain combines TRBV3-1 with TRBJ1-2, with D possibly matching TRBD1 (6 bases). The CDR3 sequence is 13 residues long. Trimming shortened V by 5 bases and J by 9 bases, and 16 bases separated the two germline ends. Germline-derived CDR1 and CDR2 are LGHDT and YNNKEL (reference sequence). The CDR3 DNA reads as TGTGCCAGCAGCGTCCTCGGACAGATCAGCTACACCTTC. Translating gives CASSVLGQISYTF.

The V gene is TRBV2, the J gene TRBJ2-6, with D perhaps TRBD2 (6 bases). CDR3 length: 16 amino acids. The V end lost 6 bases, the J end lost 0 bases, and 12 bases lay between the germline ends. Germline lookup yields CDR1 SNHLY and CDR2 FYNNEI. CDR3 protein: CASRPGLNSGANVLTF. CDR3 bases: TGTGCCAGCAGACCGGGACTGAACTCTGGGGCCAACGTCCTGACTTTC. The variable domain in full, with the rest retrieved from reference TRBV2 and TRBJ2-6, is EPEVTQTPSHQVTQMGQEVILRCVPISNHLYFYWYRQILGQKVEFLVSFYNNEISEKSEIFDDQFSVERPDGSNFTLKIRSTKLEDSAMYFCASRPGLNSGANVLTFGAGSRLTVL.

There are a few counts of this clonotype. The chain is built from TRBV18 and TRBJ2-5; D not resolved. V was clipped by 3 bases and J by 5 bases, with 7 bases between them. Germline V gene data show CDR1 as KGHSH and CDR2 as LQKENI. The CDR3 extends over 12 amino acids. The CDR3 DNA is TGTGCCAGCTCACCGCGGCGGGAGACCCAGTACTTC. Amino acid sequence: CASSPRRETQYF.